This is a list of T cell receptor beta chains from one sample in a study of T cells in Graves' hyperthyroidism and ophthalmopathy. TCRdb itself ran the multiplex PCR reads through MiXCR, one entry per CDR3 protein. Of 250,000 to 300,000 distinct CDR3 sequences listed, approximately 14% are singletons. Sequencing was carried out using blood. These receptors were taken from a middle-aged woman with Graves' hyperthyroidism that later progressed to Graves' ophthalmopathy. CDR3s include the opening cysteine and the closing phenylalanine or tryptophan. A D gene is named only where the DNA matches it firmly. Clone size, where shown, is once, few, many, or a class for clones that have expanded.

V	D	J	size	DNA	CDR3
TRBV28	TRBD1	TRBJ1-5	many	TGTGCCAGCAGCTATGGGACAGGGGCTATTCAGCCCCAGCATTTT	CASSYGTGAIQPQHF
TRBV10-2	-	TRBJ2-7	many	TGCGCCAGCAGTGAGTCAGGTGGGGGATGGCAGGGGAGCTCCTACGAGCAGTACTTC	CASSESGGGWQGSSYEQYF
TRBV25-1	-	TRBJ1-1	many	TGTGCCAGCAGTGAATGGGGGTCTCTGGTGGACACTGAAGCTTTCTTT	CASSEWGSLVDTEAFF
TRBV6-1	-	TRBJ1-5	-	TGTGCCAGCAGGTTTGCGCAGGGCAATCAGCCCCAGCATTTT	CASRFAQGNQPQHF
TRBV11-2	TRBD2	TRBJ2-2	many	TGTGCCAGCAGCACGGCCCGCCTGAGCGGGGGGGTGAACACCGGGGAGCTGTTTTTT	CASSTARLSGGVNTGELFF
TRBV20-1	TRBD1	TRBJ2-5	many	TGCAGTGGAACAGGGGTGGAGACCCAGTACTTC	CSGTGVETQYF
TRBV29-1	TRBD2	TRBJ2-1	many	TGCAGCGTGAAAGGGGGTAGCGGGAGTCCCTCCTACAATGAGCAGTTCTTC	CSVKGGSGSPSYNEQFF
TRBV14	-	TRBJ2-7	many	TGTGCCAGCAGCCAAGCCTTCAGGAACCCCTACGAGCAGTACTTC	CASSQAFRNPYEQYF
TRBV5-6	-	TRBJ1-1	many	TGTGCCAGCAGCTTGGAAGCGAACACTGAAGCTTTCTTT	CASSLEANTEAFF
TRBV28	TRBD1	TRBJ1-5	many	TGTGCCAGCAGTCCGGGACAGGGTGGACATCAGCCCCAGCATTTT	CASSPGQGGHQPQHF
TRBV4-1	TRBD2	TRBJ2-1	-	TGCGCCAGCAGCCAAGACCGTGGACTAGCGGGAGGGTCCGATGAGCAGTTCTTC	CASSQDRGLAGGSDEQFF
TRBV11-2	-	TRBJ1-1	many	TGTGCCAGCAGCTTAGGCGGAGGGGTGTGGGACACTGAAGCTTTCTTT	CASSLGGGVWDTEAFF
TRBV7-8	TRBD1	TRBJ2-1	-	TGTGCCAGCAGCACGGGACAGAGGACCTACAATGAGCAGTTCTTC	CASSTGQRTYNEQFF
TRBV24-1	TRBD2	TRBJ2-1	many	TGTGCCACCAGTCGCAGCGGGAGGGACTACAATGAGCAGTTCTTC	CATSRSGRDYNEQFF
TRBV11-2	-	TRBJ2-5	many	TGTGCCAGCAGCCTCGGTCGTGGCGGGGTAGACCAAGAGACCCAGTACTTC	CASSLGRGGVDQETQYF
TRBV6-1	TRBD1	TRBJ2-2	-	TGTGCCAGCACCGAGGGACAGCACACCGGGGAGCTGTTTTTT	CASTEGQHTGELFF
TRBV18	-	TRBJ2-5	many	TGTGCCAGCTCACCGGGGGCATCAGAGACCCAGTACTTC	CASSPGASETQYF
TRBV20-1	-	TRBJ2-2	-	TGCAGTGCTAGTGGGGGCTTTAGCACCGGGGAGCTGTTTTTT	CSASGGFSTGELFF
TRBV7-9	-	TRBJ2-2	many	TGTGCCAGCAGCCAATCTGCCGGGGAGCTGTTTTTT	CASSQSAGELFF
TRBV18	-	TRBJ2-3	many	TGTGCCAGCGCTTGGGCGGATACGCAGTATTTT	CASAWADTQYF
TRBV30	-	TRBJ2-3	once	TGTGCCTGGAGTATACTCGTAGCTATAACAGATACGCAGTATTTT	CAWSILVAITDTQYF
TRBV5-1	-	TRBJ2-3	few	TGCGCCAGCAGCTTGGCGGGCGTTCAGACAGATACGCAGTATTTT	CASSLAGVQTDTQYF
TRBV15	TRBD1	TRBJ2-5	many	TGTGCCACCACCTCTCTGAGGGGGCGAGAGACCCAGTACTTC	CATTSLRGRETQYF
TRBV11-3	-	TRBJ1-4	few	TGTGCCAGCAGCTTAGGGCGGCACGCCGAAAAACTGTTTTTT	CASSLGRHAEKLFF
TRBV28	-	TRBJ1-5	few	TGTGCCAGCAGTTTATCCCCCAGGGTTCGTTTTCCCCAGCATTTT	CASSLSPRVRFPQHF
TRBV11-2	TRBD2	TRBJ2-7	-	TGTGCCAGCAGCCGCGGGACTAGCGGGAGATCTGTGTGGTACGAGCAGTACTTC	CASSRGTSGRSVWYEQYF
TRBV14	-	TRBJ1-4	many	TGTGCCAGCAGCCAAGGGCTGCCAGGCCGACGGAATGAAAAACTGTTTTTT	CASSQGLPGRRNEKLFF
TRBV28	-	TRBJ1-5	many	TGTGCCAGCAGTTTTTTGGGGGACCCTAATCAGCCCCAGCATTTT	CASSFLGDPNQPQHF
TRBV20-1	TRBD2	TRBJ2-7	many	TGCAGTGCTCAAGGACTAGCGGGAGAAAGGGAGCAGTACTTC	CSAQGLAGEREQYF
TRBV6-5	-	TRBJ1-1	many	TGTGCCAGCAGTTACTCTCCGGTTCTGGGTACTGAAGCTTTCTTT	CASSYSPVLGTEAFF
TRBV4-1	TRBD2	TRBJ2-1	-	TGCGCCAGCAAGGGGCTTGGCGGGAGGATTGAGCAGTTCTTC	CASKGLGGRIEQFF
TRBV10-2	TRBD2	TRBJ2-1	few	TGCGCCAGCAGTGAGCCGGGACTAGACTCCTACAATGAGCAGTTCTTC	CASSEPGLDSYNEQFF
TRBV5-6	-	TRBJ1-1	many	TGTGCCAGCACCCCCGGCACGGGAAACACTGAAGCTTTCTTT	CASTPGTGNTEAFF
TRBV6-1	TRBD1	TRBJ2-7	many	TGTGCCATACAATCCGGGACAGCGAACTACGAGCAGTACTTC	CAIQSGTANYEQYF
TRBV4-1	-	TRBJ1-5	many	TGCGCCAGCAGCCAAGTTTGGCAGGCCCCTAATCAGCCCCAGCATTTT	CASSQVWQAPNQPQHF
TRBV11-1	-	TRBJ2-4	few	TGTGCCAGCAGCTTAGAGACCGGGAACATTCAGTACTTC	CASSLETGNIQYF
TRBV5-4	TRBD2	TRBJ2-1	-	TGTGCCAGCAGTTTAAAGCGGGAATCCTACAATGAGCAGTTCTTC	CASSLKRESYNEQFF
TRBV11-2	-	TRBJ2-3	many	TGTGCCAGCAGCTTTGGGCAGGGACCAGATACGCAGTATTTT	CASSFGQGPDTQYF
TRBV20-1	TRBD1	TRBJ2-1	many	TGCAGTGCGTCGGGACAGGGGGCGTGGGGGCAGTTCTTC	CSASGQGAWGQFF
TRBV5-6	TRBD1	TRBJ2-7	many	TGTGCCAGCAGCTGGAACGACAGGGGATTGGAGCAGTACTTC	CASSWNDRGLEQYF
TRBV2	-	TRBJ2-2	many	TGTGCCAGCAACACAGGGTCCCACACCGGGGAGCTGTTTTTT	CASNTGSHTGELFF
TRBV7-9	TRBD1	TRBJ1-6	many	TGTGCCAGCAACCACTGGGGGGTACAGGGGGCGTATTCACCCCTCCACTTT	CASNHWGVQGAYSPLHF
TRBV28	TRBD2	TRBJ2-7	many	TGTGCCAGCAGTTTATGGCTAGCGGGAGAGTTTGGCGAGCAGTACTTC	CASSLWLAGEFGEQYF
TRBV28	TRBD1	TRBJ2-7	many	TGTGCCAGCAGACCGGGACAGGGAACCTACGAGCAGTACTTC	CASRPGQGTYEQYF
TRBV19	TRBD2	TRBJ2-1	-	TGTGCCAGTAGTATTGATTCTAGCGGCGGTGGTTACAATGAGCAGTTCTTC	CASSIDSSGGGYNEQFF
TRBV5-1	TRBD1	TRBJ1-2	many	TGCGCCAGCAGCTTGGTGGGACAGGGTGCGACCTATGGCTACACCTTC	CASSLVGQGATYGYTF
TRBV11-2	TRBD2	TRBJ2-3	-	TGTGCCAGCAGCTTAGTGGGTAGCGGGGGCTTAGATACGCAGTATTTT	CASSLVGSGGLDTQYF
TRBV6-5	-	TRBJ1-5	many	TGTGCCAGCAGTTCCTACCAGACAGGCAGGGGTCAGCCCCAGCATTTT	CASSSYQTGRGQPQHF
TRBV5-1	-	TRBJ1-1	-	TGCGCCAGCAGCTGGACAGAGGGGACTGAAGCTTTCTTT	CASSWTEGTEAFF
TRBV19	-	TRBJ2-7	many	TGTGCCAGTAGTTTCGACGGTGGCTCCTACGAGCAGTACTTC	CASSFDGGSYEQYF
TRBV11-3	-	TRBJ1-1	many	TGTGCCAGCAGCTTAGGGGCCATGGGTGAAGCTTTCTTT	CASSLGAMGEAFF
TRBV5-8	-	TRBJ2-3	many	TGTGCCAGCAGCCACGAGGGGGGGAGCACAGATACGCAGTATTTT	CASSHEGGSTDTQYF
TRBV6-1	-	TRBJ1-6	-	TGTGCCAGCAGCCCTGGCAGGGACCGCTATAATTCACCCCTCCACTTT	CASSPGRDRYNSPLHF
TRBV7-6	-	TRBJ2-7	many	TGTGCCAGCAGCGCCGGACTTTCCGCCTCCTACGAGCAGTACTTC	CASSAGLSASYEQYF
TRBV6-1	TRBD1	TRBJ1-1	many	TGTGCCAGCAGCCCCCCCCCCGACAGGGTTCGCGGTCGAGCTTTCTTT	CASSPPPDRVRGRAFF
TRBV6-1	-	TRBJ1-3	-	TGTGCCAGCAGTCCTTACGGGGGCTTTACTGGAAACACCATATATTTT	CASSPYGGFTGNTIYF
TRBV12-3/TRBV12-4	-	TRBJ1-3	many	TGTGCCAGCAGCCCGAGGTGGGACACCATATATTTT	CASSPRWDTIYF
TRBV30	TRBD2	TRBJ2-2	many	TGTGCCTTAAACCTAGCGGGAGTTAACACCGGGGAGCTGTTTTTT	CALNLAGVNTGELFF
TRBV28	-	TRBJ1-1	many	TGTGCCAGCAGTTTGACAGCTTCTTTAAAAGCTTTCTTT	CASSLTASLKAFF
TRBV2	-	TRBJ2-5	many	TGTGCCAGCAGTGAAAGTGTTAGCGCAAAAACGGAGACCCAGTACTTC	CASSESVSAKTETQYF